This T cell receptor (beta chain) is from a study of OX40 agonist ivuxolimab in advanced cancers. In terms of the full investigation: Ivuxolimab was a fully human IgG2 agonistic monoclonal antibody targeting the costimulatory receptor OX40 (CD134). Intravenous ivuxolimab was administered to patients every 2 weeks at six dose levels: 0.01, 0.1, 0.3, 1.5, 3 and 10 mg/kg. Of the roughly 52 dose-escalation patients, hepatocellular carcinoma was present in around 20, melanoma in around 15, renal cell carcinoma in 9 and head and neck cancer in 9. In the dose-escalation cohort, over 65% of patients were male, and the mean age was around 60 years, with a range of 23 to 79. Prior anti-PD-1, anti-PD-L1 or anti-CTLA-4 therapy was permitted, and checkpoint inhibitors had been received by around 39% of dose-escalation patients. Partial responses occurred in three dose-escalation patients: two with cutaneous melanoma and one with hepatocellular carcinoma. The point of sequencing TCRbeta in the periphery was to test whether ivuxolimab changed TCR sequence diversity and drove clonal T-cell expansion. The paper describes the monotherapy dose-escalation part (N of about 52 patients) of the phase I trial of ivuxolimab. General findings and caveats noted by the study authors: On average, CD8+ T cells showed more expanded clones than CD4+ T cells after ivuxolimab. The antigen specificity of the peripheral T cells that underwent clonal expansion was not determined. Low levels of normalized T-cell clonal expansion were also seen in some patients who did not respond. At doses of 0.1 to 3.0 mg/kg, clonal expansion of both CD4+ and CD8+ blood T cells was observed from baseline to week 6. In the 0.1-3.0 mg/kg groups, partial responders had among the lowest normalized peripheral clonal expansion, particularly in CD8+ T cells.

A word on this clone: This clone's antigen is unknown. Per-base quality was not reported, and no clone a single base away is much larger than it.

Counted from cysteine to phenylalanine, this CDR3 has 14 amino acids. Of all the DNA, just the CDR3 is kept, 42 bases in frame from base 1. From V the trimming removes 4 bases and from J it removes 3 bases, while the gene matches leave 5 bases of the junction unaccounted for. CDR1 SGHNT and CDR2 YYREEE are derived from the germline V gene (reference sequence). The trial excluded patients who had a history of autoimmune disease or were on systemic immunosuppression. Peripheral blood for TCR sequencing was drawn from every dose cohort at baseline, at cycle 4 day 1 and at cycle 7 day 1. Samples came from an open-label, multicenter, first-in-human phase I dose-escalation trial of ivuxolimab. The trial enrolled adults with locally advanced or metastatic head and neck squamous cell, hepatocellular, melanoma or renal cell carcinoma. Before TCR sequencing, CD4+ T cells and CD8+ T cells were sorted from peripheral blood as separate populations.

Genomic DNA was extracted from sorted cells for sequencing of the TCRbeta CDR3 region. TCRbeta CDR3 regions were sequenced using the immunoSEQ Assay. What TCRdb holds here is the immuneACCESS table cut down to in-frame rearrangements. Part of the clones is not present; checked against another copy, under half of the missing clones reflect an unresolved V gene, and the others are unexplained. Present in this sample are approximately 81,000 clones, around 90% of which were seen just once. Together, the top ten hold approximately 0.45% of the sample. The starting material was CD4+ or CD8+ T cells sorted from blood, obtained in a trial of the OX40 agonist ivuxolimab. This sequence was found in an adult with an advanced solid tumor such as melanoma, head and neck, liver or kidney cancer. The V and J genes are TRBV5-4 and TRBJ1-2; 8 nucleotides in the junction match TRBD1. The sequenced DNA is TGTGCCAGCAGCCGGGAGGGACAGGACTATGGCTACACCTTC. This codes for CASSREGQDYGYTF. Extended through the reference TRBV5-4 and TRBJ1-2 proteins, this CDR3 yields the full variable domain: ETGVTQSPTHLIKTRGQQVTLRCSSQSGHNTVSWYQQALGQGPQFIFQYYREEENGRGNFPPRFSGLQFPNYSSELNVNALELDDSALYLCASSREGQDYGYTFGSGTRLTVV.